This T cell receptor beta chain comes out of a study of identical twins. Study-level points and caveats: Findings depended on cross-sectional statistics rather than tracking the same donors. Insertions were reduced in abundant cord blood beta clonotypes but not in memory repertoires.

Template switching added a universal primer site, and cDNA bore unique molecular identifiers. Via MiXCR, TCRdb re-called the 5' RACE reads, giving one row per CDR3 protein. The table has some 97,000 distinct CDR3 sequences, 5.9% seen once. Trimming removed 2 bases at V and 9 bases at J, with 23 bases between. The CDR3 contains 17 residues. Germline CDR1 and CDR2: MNHEY and SVGAGI. Points on this clonotype: The antigen remains undetermined.

Sequenced material: memory T cells sorted from blood. The source is a woman between 50 and 59 years old in good health. The chain links TRBV6-5 to TRBJ2-1; possible D gene TRBD1, 6 bases. DNA for the CDR3: TGTGCCAGCAGTTACGAGTTCACAGGGTCAGCCCTCGGTGAGCAGTTCTTC. Protein product: CASSYEFTGSALGEQFF.